The text below deals with one T cell receptor beta chain. Its antigen remains unknown. Only in-frame clones appear in the TCRdb table, and some are missing; sequencing was by immunoSEQ multiplex PCR. The sample shows tens of thousands of clones, 82% of them seen only once. The CDR3 sequence is 14 residues long. V dropped 7 bases and J dropped 1 base, with 13 bases sitting between them. Germline values: CDR1 MNHEY, CDR2 SMNVEV (reference sequence). This specimen comes from a study of OX40 agonist ivuxolimab in advanced cancers. On the study more broadly: The dose of intravenous ivuxolimab that patients received every 2 weeks ranged from 0.01 to 10 mg/kg. With a range of roughly 20 to 80, age averaged roughly 60 years, and 65% to 85% were male. Notes on the study in general: The antigen specificity of the peripheral T cells (those that were expanded) was not determined. Clonal expansion was seen in CD4+ and CD8+ blood T cells by week 6 at 0.1 to 3.0 mg/kg.

The sample consisted of CD4+ or CD8+ T cells sorted from blood, taken in a trial of the OX40 agonist ivuxolimab. This chain links TRBV27 with TRBJ1-1; tentatively, D is TRBD1 (5 bases). This clonotype was obtained from an adult with an advanced solid tumor such as melanoma, head and neck, liver or kidney cancer. CDR3 DNA: TGTGCCAGCACCCCTGGGACGGGGAACACTGAAGCTTTCTTT. As protein: CASTPGTGNTEAFF.